The 30 T cell receptor beta chains below come from one sample, sequenced in a study of blood T cell repertoires in COVID-19. The table came from immunoSEQ multiplex PCR; TCRdb's copy has only in-frame clones and leaves some out. The repertoire holds a few hundred thousand clones, with about 90% as singletons. Specimen: peripheral blood. Every receptor here comes from a woman in her thirties or forties with COVID-19, enrolled during active disease.

V is TRBV7-9 and J is TRBJ2-5, with 14 bases matching TRBD2. The CDR3 sequence is 17 residues long. Trimming took 4 bases from V and 3 from J; bases not matched to a gene: 7. Germline values: CDR1 SEHNR, CDR2 FQNEAQ (reference sequence). The CDR3 nucleotides are TGTGCCAGCAGCTCAATCCTGACTAGCGGGAGGGAAGAGACCCAGTACTTC. This gives the protein CASSSILTSGREETQYF.

Concerning this clone: One junction end disagrees with the germline gene, perhaps due to a read error. The chain links TRBV7-7 to TRBJ2-1; TRBD2 matches 7 bases. Germline lookup yields CDR1 SSHAT and CDR2 FNYEAQ (reference sequence). The CDR3 is made up of 14 amino acids. CDR3 loop: CASSLLGGSNEQFF. In DNA, the CDR3 is TGTGCTAGCAGCTTACTCGGCGGGAGTAATGAGCAGTTCTTC.

V and J are TRBV4-1 and TRBJ1-6; 9 nucleotides align to TRBD1. The CDR3 consists of 16 residues. Germline trimming cut 4 bases from V and 8 bases from J; bases unmatched to any gene: 9. Per germline, CDR1 MGHRA and CDR2 YSYEKL. The CDR3 sequence is CASSREPQGAYSPLHF. In nucleotides, the CDR3 is TGCGCCAGCAGCCGGGAACCACAGGGGGCTTATTCACCCCTCCACTTT.

V and J are TRBV30 and TRBJ2-5, with TRBD1 matching 9 bases. This CDR3 is built from 15 residues. The V gene's germline CDR1 is GTSNPN and CDR2 SVGIG (reference sequence). Trimming removed 1 base from V and 5 bases from J; junction bases left unmatched: 8. The CDR3 is CAWSGGQGPGETQYF. The CDR3 coding sequence is TGTGCCTGGAGTGGGGGACAGGGCCCTGGGGAGACCCAGTACTTC.

This chain uses TRBV3-1 (or the pseudogene TRBV3-2) with TRBJ2-7, with TRBD1 as a possible D gene (6 bases). Germline CDR1 LGHDT, CDR2 YNNKEL (reference sequence). The CDR3 extends over 15 amino acids. V was clipped by 4 bases and J by 1 base, with 14 bases between them. CDR3 region: CASSPRTDGSYEQYF. CDR3 nucleotides: TGTGCCAGCAGCCCCAGGACAGACGGATCCTACGAGCAGTACTTC.

This chain links TRBV7-2 with TRBJ2-1; D not resolved. Deletions cut 4 bases from V and 4 bases from J, with 5 bases between. This CDR3 is 12 amino acids long. CDR1 is SGHTA, CDR2 FQGNSA, per germline. CDR3 coding DNA: TGTGCCAGCAGCTCGGAGTACAATGAGCAGTTCTTC. Translating it yields CASSSEYNEQFF.

This chain links TRBV30 with TRBJ1-1; D remains unclear. The ends were cut back, 1 base at V and 1 base at J, with 7 bases in the middle. This CDR3 contains 13 residues. Germline CDR1 reads GTSNPN; CDR2 reads SVGIG (reference sequence). Written as DNA, the CDR3 is TGTGCCTGGAGTGAGAGGAGGAACACTGAAGCTTTCTTT. Its translation: CAWSERRNTEAFF.

This chain joins TRBV5-6 and TRBJ1-2; D is unclear. The V end was cut by 4 bases, the J end by 8 bases, with 9 bases between. The germline V gene has CDR1 SGHDT and CDR2 YYEEEE. The length of the CDR3 is 11 residues. The DNA for the CDR3 is TGTGCCAGCAGCGCGGCCGGAGGCTACACCTTC. Protein product: CASSAAGGYTF.

This clone was seen once. The chain combines TRBV24-1 with TRBJ1-2, with a weak D call TRBD1 (5 bases). Trimming pared 4 bases from V and 3 bases from J, leaving 11 bases between. CDR3 length: 14 amino acids. The germline gives CDR1 KGHDR, CDR2 SFDVKD. CDR3 coding DNA: TGTGCCACCAGTGACCCTGGCAGGGACTATGGCTACACCTTC. Protein product: CATSDPGRDYGYTF.

This chain connects TRBV12-5 to TRBJ1-5; no reliable D call. The CDR3 contains 19 residues. The ends were cut back, 0 bases at V and 0 bases at J, with 18 bases in the middle. The germline V gene has CDR1 LGHNT and CDR2 FRNRAP. The CDR3 here is CASGLVLGGGLLSNQPQHF. CDR3 nucleotides: TGTGCTAGTGGTTTGGTACTGGGCGGAGGCCTACTTAGCAATCAGCCCCAGCATTTT.

V gene TRBV27 combines with J gene TRBJ1-2; 8 bases line up with TRBD1. V was clipped by 7 bases and J by 8 bases; unmatched bases: 3. Germline CDR1 and CDR2: MNHEY and SMNVEV (reference sequence). This CDR3 spans 11 amino acids. The CDR3 sequence is CASKSGGGYTF. The CDR3 DNA reads as TGTGCCAGCAAATCAGGGGGCGGCTACACCTTC.

The V gene is TRBV5-4, the J gene TRBJ2-7; TRBD2 matches 9 bases. With 0 bases clipped from V and 2 bases from J, the junction kept 3 bases outside the gene matches. Looked up from germline, CDR1 is SGHNT and CDR2 is YYREEE (reference sequence). CDR3 size: 15 residues. The CDR3 DNA is TGTGCCAGCAGCTTGGCTAGCGGGACGACCTACGAGCAGTACTTC. Translation: CASSLASGTTYEQYF.

This clone was counted a single time. The gene calls are TRBV2 and TRBJ1-4; 7 nucleotides agree with TRBD1. V lost 4 bases, J lost 3 bases, and 5 bases stayed unmatched. The CDR3 totals 15 residues. Per germline, CDR1 SNHLY and CDR2 FYNNEI. The DNA for the CDR3 is TGTGCCAGCAGTGGACAGGGCTCCGCTAATGAAAAACTGTTTTTT. Translation gives CASSGQGSANEKLFF.

The chain recombines TRBV28 with TRBJ1-4; tentatively, D is TRBD1 (6 bases). Deletions cut 5 bases from V and 3 bases from J, with 16 bases between. CDR3 length: 16 residues. Germline V lookup: CDR1 MDHEN, CDR2 SYDVKM. The CDR3 loop is CASSPPQGTANEKLFF. Written as DNA, the CDR3 is TGTGCCAGCAGTCCGCCACAGGGTACCGCTAATGAAAAACTGTTTTTT. Full variable domain (outside the CDR3, taken from reference TRBV28 and TRBJ1-4): DVKVTQSSRYLVKRTGEKVFLECVQDMDHENMFWYRQDPGLGLRLIYFSYDVKMKEKGDIPEGYSVSREKKERFSLILESASTNQTSMYLCASSPPQGTANEKLFFGSGTQLSVL.

This clone was seen just once. V and J are TRBV5-1 and TRBJ1-4, with a possible D match to TRBD1 (5 bases). Germline values: CDR1 SGHRS, CDR2 YFSETQ. The CDR3 covers 13 residues. The V gene lost 6 bases and the J gene lost 7 bases, with 13 bases spanning the gap. CDR3 nucleotide sequence: TGCGCCAGCATGCAGGGAAGTGGTGAAAAACTGTTTTTT. Its translation: CASMQGSGEKLFF. The full variable domain, completed using reference TRBV5-1 and TRBJ1-4, is KAGVTQTPRYLIKTRGQQVTLSCSPISGHRSVSWYQQTPGQGLQFLFEYFSETQRNKGNFPGRFSGRQFSNSRSEMNVSTLELGDSALYLCASMQGSGEKLFFGSGTQLSVL.

V usage is TRBV27 and J usage is TRBJ1-5; no clear D. The CDR3 totals 18 residues. Trimming took 2 bases from V and 0 from J, leaving 17 bases between them. Per germline, CDR1 MNHEY and CDR2 SMNVEV (reference sequence). In DNA, the CDR3 is TGTGCCAGCAGTTTAAGGTTAGACAACTCTTATAGCAATCAGCCCCAGCATTTT. Residues: CASSLRLDNSYSNQPQHF.

This clone was seen just once. This chain joins TRBV5-5 and TRBJ2-7; maybe TRBD1 (6 bases). The CDR3 sequence is 14 residues long. CDR1 is SGHKS and CDR2 is YYEKEE in the germline V gene (reference sequence). The germline V and J ends were trimmed by 1 base and 2 bases, with 10 bases remaining between them. The CDR3 spells CASSLYRDTYEQYF. CDR3 DNA: TGTGCCAGCAGCTTGTATCGGGACACCTACGAGCAGTACTTC. Full variable domain (rest looked up from reference TRBV5-5 and TRBJ2-7): DAGVTQSPTHLIKTRGQQVTLRCSPISGHKSVSWYQQVLGQGPQFIFQYYEKEERGRGNFPDRFSARQFPNYSSELNVNALLLGDSALYLCASSLYRDTYEQYFGPGTRLTVT.

The J gene is TRBJ1-6, the V gene TRBV7-3; TRBD1 matches at 9 bases. From germline, CDR1 is SGHTA and CDR2 FQGTGA. The trim removed 3 bases at V and 7 bases at J, leaving 4 bases unmatched. The CDR3 has 15 amino acids. CDR3 in amino acids: CASSFAGTGNSPLHF. CDR3 nucleotide sequence: TGTGCCAGCAGCTTCGCCGGGACAGGGAATTCACCCCTCCACTTT.

This clone was seen only a few times. This chain uses TRBV7-2 with TRBJ2-3, with TRBD2 matching 11 bases. J gave up 4 bases and V 4 bases, and 16 bases lay outside the gene matches. CDR3 length equals 19 residues. CDR1 SGHTA and CDR2 FQGNSA come from the germline V gene. CDR3: CASSSHSLQLAGAPDTQYF. The CDR3 DNA reads as TGTGCCAGCAGCTCCCACAGCCTACAACTAGCGGGAGCCCCAGATACGCAGTATTTT.

The CDR3 sequence is CASRGQGLGETQYF. The CDR3 DNA is TGTGCCAGCAGGGGACAGGGGTTGGGGGAGACCCAGTACTTC. The chain carries TRBV5-4 and TRBJ2-5; 10 nucleotides agree with TRBD1. V lost 5 bases and J lost 5; bases outside the gene matches: 6. Germline-derived CDR1 and CDR2 are SGHNT and YYREEE (reference sequence). The CDR3 runs 14 residues.

This clone was observed a handful of times. This sequence joins TRBV19 and TRBJ1-1, with D perhaps matching TRBD1 (5 bases). Per germline, CDR1 LNHDA and CDR2 SQIVND (reference sequence). With 3 bases removed from V and 3 bases from J, the gap between germline ends came to 14 bases. The CDR3 spans 15 residues. The DNA for the CDR3 is TGTGCCAGTAGTATGCGGGGGGGGATGTACACTGAAGCTTTCTTT. Translation: CASSMRGGMYTEAFF.

The chain recombines TRBV27 with TRBJ2-1, with 9 bases that match TRBD1. V lost 6 bases and J lost 6; bases outside the gene matches: 9. In germline, CDR1 is MNHEY, CDR2 SMNVEV (reference sequence). The CDR3 is 15 residues long. The CDR3 spells CASRGTGTGRNEQFF. The CDR3 DNA reads as TGTGCCAGCAGAGGGACCGGGACAGGGCGCAATGAGCAGTTCTTC.

The genes are TRBV7-2 and TRBJ2-3; 14 nucleotides match TRBD2. Germline values: CDR1 SGHTA, CDR2 FQGNSA. The ends lost 4 bases at V and 3 bases at J; junction bases unmatched: 3. The CDR3 is 16 residues long. CDR3 amino acids: CASSSGLAGGTDTQYF. In DNA form, the CDR3 reads TGTGCCAGCAGCTCCGGACTAGCGGGGGGTACAGATACGCAGTATTTT.

This clone was seen a few times. The chain is built from TRBV6-6 and TRBJ1-2; D ambiguous. CDR1 MNHNY and CDR2 SVGAGI come from the germline V gene (reference sequence). The CDR3 runs 15 residues. V was pared by 2 bases and J by 4 bases, with 14 bases between. The CDR3 nucleotides read TGTGCCAGCAGTTACAGTTCAGGTACCCTCTATGGCTACACCTTC. Encoded protein: CASSYSSGTLYGYTF.

The J gene is TRBJ1-1, the V gene TRBV19, with unresolved D. There are 14 residues in the CDR3. Germline V CDR1 and CDR2: LNHDA, SQIVND (reference sequence). The germline V and J ends were trimmed by 0 bases and 7 bases, with 12 bases remaining between them. As DNA, the CDR3 is TGTGCCAGTAGTATAGATCCGGGAGCGGTTGAAGCTTTCTTT. This sequence encodes CASSIDPGAVEAFF.

The chain employs TRBV9 and TRBJ2-7, with 8 bases fitting TRBD1. The CDR3 totals 15 residues. With V trimmed by 4 bases and J by 4 bases, 10 bases remained unmatched. CDR1 is SGDLS, CDR2 YYNGEE, per germline. The CDR3, as DNA: TGTGCCAGCAGCCCGCGACAGGGGTGGAGGTACGAGCAGTACTTC. Its protein product is CASSPRQGWRYEQYF.

This chain links TRBV7-2 with TRBJ1-5; 7 bases match TRBD1. CDR3 length: 14 amino acids. Germline assignment: CDR1 SGHTA and CDR2 FQGNSA. J was trimmed by 10 bases and V by 1 base; bases with no gene match: 7. CDR3 region: CASSLGQGSGPQHF. The CDR3 nucleotides read TGTGCCAGCAGCTTAGGACAGGGCTCTGGCCCCCAGCATTTT.

The chain has TRBV7-2 and TRBJ2-3; 9 bases are shared with TRBD1. The CDR3 runs to 16 residues. Germline CDR1 is SGHTA and CDR2 is FQGNSA. After removal of 5 bases from V and 2 bases from J, the junction contained 8 bases not matched to a gene. The CDR3 coding sequence is TGTGCCAGCAGCCTAAGGGACAGGGCCCTCACAGATACGCAGTATTTT. Protein sequence: CASSLRDRALTDTQYF. Variable domain in full (rest from reference TRBV7-2 and TRBJ2-3): GAGVSQSPSNKVTEKGKDVELRCDPISGHTALYWYRQSLGQGLEFLIYFQGNSAPDKSGLPSDRFSAERTGGSVSTLTIQRTQQEDSAVYLCASSLRDRALTDTQYFGPGTRLTVL.

The gene calls are TRBV28 and TRBJ1-5, with a tentative D call TRBD1 (5 bases). This CDR3 contains 16 residues. The germline V and J ends were trimmed by 2 bases and 2 bases, with 13 bases remaining between them. From germline, CDR1 is MDHEN and CDR2 SYDVKM. The CDR3: CASSLVRAGGNQPQHF. The DNA of the CDR3 is TGTGCCAGCAGTTTAGTCAGGGCGGGGGGCAATCAGCCCCAGCATTTT.

This chain joins TRBV5-1 and TRBJ1-2; D uncertain. There are 14 residues in the CDR3. Germline assignment: CDR1 SGHRS and CDR2 YFSETQ. V shed 0 bases and J shed 2 bases, with 8 bases lying between them. Here the CDR3 DNA reads TGCGCCAGCAGCTTGGATTACAGAAACTATGGCTACACCTTC. Translated, it gives CASSLDYRNYGYTF.